This T cell receptor beta chain was found in a study of PD-L1 blockade in urothelial cancer. Turning to the study itself: Males with urothelial cancer arising in the bladder constituted most of the 29 patients. Researchers looked at the blood 3 weeks (second dose) and 6 weeks after treatment began. Previous chemotherapy exposure amounted to 0 to 3 regimens for patients.

Time point meaning: peripheral blood 6 weeks after treatment start. Libraries were prepared by immunoSEQ multiplex PCR; TCRdb keeps only in-frame clonotypes and omits some of them. The sample gives more than 60,000 clones, about nine tenths of which show up once; approximately 11% is in the top ten. The V end lost 7 bases, the J end lost 6 bases, and 15 bases lay between the germline ends. The germline V gene has CDR1 MNHNY and CDR2 SVGAGI (reference sequence). CDR3 length: 13 amino acids. The source of this sequence is a man in his sixties with urothelial cancer. The specimen comprised PBMCs, sampled around atezolizumab (anti-PD-L1) treatment. The J gene is TRBJ1-1, the V gene TRBV6-6, with a possible D match to TRBD1 (6 bases). CDR3 in DNA: TGTGCCAGCACCGACAGGTCGGCTGCTGAAGCTTTCTTT. Translation: CASTDRSAAEAFF.